The 12 T cell receptor beta chains presented below share a single source sample, sequenced in a study of control samples from healthy donors and cancer patients. TCRdb's copy holds only in-frame clones and misses some; the assay was immunoSEQ multiplex PCR. The profile covers more than 110,000 clones, with around nine tenths appearing a single time and 8.7% taken by the ten largest. The sequenced sample consisted of blood. These receptors came from a woman younger than 45 in good health.

The chain recombines TRBV14 with TRBJ1-5, with D hard to call. CDR1 is SGHDN, CDR2 FVKESK, per germline. The CDR3 runs to 15 residues. Trimming removed 4 bases at V and 0 bases at J, with 10 bases between. The CDR3 DNA is TGTGCCAGCAGCCCCGGACGGTATAGCAATCAGCCCCAGCATTTT. Residues: CASSPGRYSNQPQHF.

This clone appeared once. This rearrangement joins TRBV7-9 to TRBJ2-6; D remains ambiguous. V shed 2 bases and J shed 2 bases, with 4 bases lying between them. This CDR3 contains 14 residues. Germline CDR1 is SEHNR and CDR2 is FQNEAQ (reference sequence). CDR3 region: CASSLYAGANVLTF. The CDR3 DNA sequence: TGTGCCAGCAGCTTATATGCTGGGGCCAACGTCCTGACTTTC.

The chain carries TRBV5-6 and TRBJ2-7; maybe TRBD1 (7 bases). V shed 4 bases and J shed 3 bases, with 11 bases lying between them. Germline CDR1 is SGHDT and CDR2 is YYEEEE. This CDR3 spans 13 amino acids. CDR3 sequence: CASSQGGSYEQYF. CDR3 sequence (DNA): TGTGCCAGCAGCCAGGGGGGCAGCTACGAGCAGTACTTC. Drawing the rest from reference TRBV5-6 and TRBJ2-7, the complete variable domain is DAGVTQSPTHLIKTRGQQVTLRCSPKSGHDTVSWYQQALGQGPQFIFQYYEEEERQRGNFPDRFSGHQFPNYSSELNVNALLLGDSALYLCASSQGGSYEQYFGPGTRLTVT.

J is TRBJ2-3 and V is TRBV1. TRBV1 is flagged as a pseudogene. The CDR3 has 15 residues. The CDR3, as DNA: TGCACCAGCAGCCACATTCTCGTCTTGACAGATACGCAGTATTTT. Protein sequence: CTSSHILVLTDTQYF.

V and J are TRBV4-2 and TRBJ2-1; D is tentatively TRBD1 or TRBD2 (6 bases each). Looked up from germline, CDR1 is LGHNA and CDR2 is YNFKEQ. V was trimmed by 4 bases and J by 5 bases, leaving 21 bases between them. The CDR3 runs to 17 residues. CDR3 sequence (DNA): TGTGCCAGCAGCCGCAGACTAGGTAGAGGGGGGCACAATGAGCAGTTCTTC. Its translation is CASSRRLGRGGHNEQFF.

V and J are TRBV7-9 and TRBJ1-1; unclear D gene. The CDR3 length is 14 residues. CDR1 is SEHNR, CDR2 FQNEAQ, per germline (reference sequence). Trimming left V 2 bases short and J 1 base short, with 8 bases between. The CDR3, as DNA: TGTGCCAGCAGCTTATTCGGTGGGAACACTGAAGCTTTCTTT. The encoded protein is CASSLFGGNTEAFF.

J is TRBJ2-2 and V is TRBV30; no reliable D call. The V end lost 0 bases, the J end lost 3 bases, and 5 bases lay between the germline ends. This CDR3 is 13 amino acids long. Looked up from germline, CDR1 is GTSNPN and CDR2 is SVGIG (reference sequence). Written as DNA, the CDR3 is TGTGCCTGGAGTGTATTAGACACCGGGGAGCTGTTTTTT. Amino acids: CAWSVLDTGELFF.

CDR3: CASSQDQTAGGPPYEQYF. DNA of the CDR3: TGCGCCAGCAGCCAAGACCAGACAGCGGGAGGCCCCCCCTACGAGCAGTACTTC. The gene calls are TRBV4-1 and TRBJ2-7; TRBD2 matches 9 bases. V lost 0 bases and J lost 2; bases outside the gene matches: 11. This CDR3 has 18 amino acids. Germline V CDR1 and CDR2: MGHRA, YSYEKL.

As to this clone: Relative to the germline gene, one junction end is altered; a read error may explain this. The chain uses TRBV2 and TRBJ2-1; D is undetermined. The CDR3 is made up of 10 amino acids. Germline V CDR1 and CDR2: SNHLY, FYNNEI. CDR3 DNA sequence: TGTGCCAGCGGATACAGTGAGCAGTTCTTC. Its translation is CASGYSEQFF.

This chain links TRBV29-1 with TRBJ2-7, with D possibly matching TRBD1 (5 bases). Germline V gene data show CDR1 as SQVTM and CDR2 as ANQGSEA. Trimming took off 2 bases at V and 4 bases at J, with 15 bases between the two ends. The CDR3 length is 14 residues. For the CDR3, the DNA is TGCAGCGTTGAATCTGTAGACAGAAAATACGAGCAGTACTTC. Translating it yields CSVESVDRKYEQYF.

This chain joins TRBV18 and TRBJ2-3; 9 bases align to TRBD1. J gave up 0 bases and V 5 bases, and 3 bases lay outside the gene matches. The germline V gene has CDR1 KGHSH and CDR2 LQKENI. The CDR3 has 15 amino acids. CDR3 amino acids: CASSAGTGSTDTQYF. The DNA of the CDR3 is TGTGCCAGCTCAGCCGGGACAGGGAGCACAGATACGCAGTATTTT.

The CDR3 nucleotides are TGTGCCTGGAGTGTAAATGAGCTCGGCGAGCAGTACTTC. Translation gives CAWSVNELGEQYF. The rearrangement uses TRBV30 and TRBJ2-7; D not certain. The CDR3 has 13 residues. Germline V gives CDR1 GTSNPN, CDR2 SVGIG (reference sequence). Deletions cut 0 bases from V and 6 bases from J, with 12 bases between.